What follows describes a single T cell receptor (beta chain). The data originate from a study of cytomegalovirus exposure and HLA in healthy donors. V was cut by 5 bases and J by 3 bases, with 12 bases left in between. The CDR3 totals 14 residues. Germline V gene lookup returns CDR1 SEHNR and CDR2 FQNEAQ (reference sequence). 60 Vbeta and 13 Jbeta primers were used in PCR. Sequencing used immunoSEQ multiplex PCR; TCRdb keeps in-frame clones, though not all of them. The sample shows approximately 110,000 clones, approximately 80% of them seen only once. V gene TRBV7-9 combines with J gene TRBJ2-3; possibly TRBD1 for D (6 bases). Sequenced sample: PBMCs. The receptor's source is a woman aged 30 to 39 in good health and CMV-seronegative. The CDR3 DNA reads TGTGCCAGCAGCCCGAGGGGGAATACAGATACGCAGTATTTT. This gives the protein CASSPRGNTDTQYF. The full variable domain, with the rest looked up from reference TRBV7-9 and TRBJ2-3, is DTGVSQNPRHKITKRGQNVTFRCDPISEHNRLYWYRQTLGQGPEFLTYFQNEAQLEKSRLLSDRFSAERPKGSFSTLEIQRTEQGDSAMYLCASSPRGNTDTQYFGPGTRLTVL.